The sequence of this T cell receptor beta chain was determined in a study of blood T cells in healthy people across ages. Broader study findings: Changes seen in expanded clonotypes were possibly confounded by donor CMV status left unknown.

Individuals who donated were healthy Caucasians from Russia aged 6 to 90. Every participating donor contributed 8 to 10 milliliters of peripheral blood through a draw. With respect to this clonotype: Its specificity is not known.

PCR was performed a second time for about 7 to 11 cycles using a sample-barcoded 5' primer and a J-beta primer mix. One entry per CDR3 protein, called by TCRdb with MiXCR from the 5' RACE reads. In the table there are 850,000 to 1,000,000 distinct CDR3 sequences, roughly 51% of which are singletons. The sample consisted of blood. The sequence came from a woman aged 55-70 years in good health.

CDR3 sequence (DNA): TGTGCCAGCAGTCCCGAGGGGCTAGCGGGATGGGTCAATGAGCAGTTCTTC. It specifies CASSPEGLAGWVNEQFF. The V call is TRBV6-2 or TRBV6-3, the J call TRBJ2-1; 9 nucleotides line up with TRBD2. Germline V gives CDR1 MNHEY, CDR2 SVGEGT. V lost 5 bases, J lost 6 bases, and 14 bases stayed unmatched. The CDR3 length is 17 residues.